The T cell receptor (beta chain) under discussion was sequenced for a study of identical twins. The length of the CDR3 is 10 residues. Worth noting for this clonotype: Its antigen is not known.

Whole-study findings and limits: Out-of-frame alpha sequences common to twins exhibited a surplus of low generation probability. Partly confounded zero-insertion analyses could result from invariant MAIT and iNKT cells.

Through template switching, a universal primer site was introduced, and the cDNA contained unique molecular identifiers. TCRdb re-analysed the 5' RACE reads in MiXCR, keeping a single row per CDR3 protein. Of 350,000 to 600,000 distinct CDR3 sequences listed, 14% are singletons. Every one of the donors was a healthy Caucasian. This same sample was also taken into another study, of yellow fever vaccine responses in identical twins.

The sequence was obtained from a woman aged 18-29 years in good health. Sequenced material: CD4+ T cells sorted from blood. The chain couples TRBV21-1 to TRBJ1-5. TRBV21-1 represents a pseudogene. Here the CDR3 DNA reads TGTGCCAGCCGGGGACAGCCCCAGCATTTT. It yields the protein CASRGQPQHF.